The present T cell receptor (beta chain) was sequenced within a study of CD8 T cells in Susac syndrome. RNA, at roughly 0.45 to 1 ug, was reverse transcribed with random hexamers. It was immunoSEQ multiplex PCR that amplified TCR beta CDR3 across 54 Vbeta and 13 Jbeta. TCRdb re-analysed the immunoSEQ multiplex PCR reads in MiXCR, keeping a single row per CDR3 protein. The sample lists about 140,000 distinct CDR3 sequences; approximately 94% were seen once. The clonotype was recovered from a human donor in good health. What was sequenced was CD4+ T cells from PBMCs.

CDR3 residues: CSARVGGFQETQYF. CDR3 coding DNA: TGCAGTGCTAGAGTAGGGGGCTTTCAAGAGACCCAGTACTTC. V and J are TRBV20-1 and TRBJ2-5, with TRBD1 identical over 7 bases. CDR1 DFQATT and CDR2 SNEGSKA come from the germline V gene (reference sequence). Unmatched junction bases numbered 4, after V lost 1 base and J lost 2 bases. This CDR3 comprises 14 residues.